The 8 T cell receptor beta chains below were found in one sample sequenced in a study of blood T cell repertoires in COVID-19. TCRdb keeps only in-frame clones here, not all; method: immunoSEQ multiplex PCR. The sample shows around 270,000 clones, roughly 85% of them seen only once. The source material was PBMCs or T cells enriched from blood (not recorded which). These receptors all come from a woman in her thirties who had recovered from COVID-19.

CDR3 sequence: CASRTGVADTQYF. CDR3 nucleotide sequence: TGTGCCAGCCGGACGGGGGTGGCAGATACGCAGTATTTT. V is TRBV12-3 or TRBV12-4 and J is TRBJ2-3; the D gene is possibly TRBD2 (6 bases). This CDR3 is 13 amino acids long. Deletions cut 8 bases from V and 4 bases from J, with 13 bases between.

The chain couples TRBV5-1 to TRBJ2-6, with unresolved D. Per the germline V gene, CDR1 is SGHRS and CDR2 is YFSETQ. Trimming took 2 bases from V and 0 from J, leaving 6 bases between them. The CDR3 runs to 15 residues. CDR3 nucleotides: TGCGCCAGCAGCTTATTACACTCTGGGGCCAACGTCCTGACTTTC. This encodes CASSLLHSGANVLTF.

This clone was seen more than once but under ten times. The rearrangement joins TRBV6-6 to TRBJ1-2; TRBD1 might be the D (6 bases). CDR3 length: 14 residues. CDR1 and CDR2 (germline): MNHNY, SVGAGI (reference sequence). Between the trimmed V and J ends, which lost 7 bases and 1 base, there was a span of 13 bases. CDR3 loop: CASTGGADNYGYTF. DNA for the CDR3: TGTGCCAGCACTGGGGGGGCGGATAACTATGGCTACACCTTC.

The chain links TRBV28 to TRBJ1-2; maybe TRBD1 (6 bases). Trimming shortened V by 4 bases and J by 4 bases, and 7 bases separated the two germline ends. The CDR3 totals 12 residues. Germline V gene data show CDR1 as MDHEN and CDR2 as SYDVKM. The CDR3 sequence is CASSWTAYGYTF. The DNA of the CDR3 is TGTGCCAGCAGTTGGACAGCCTATGGCTACACCTTC.

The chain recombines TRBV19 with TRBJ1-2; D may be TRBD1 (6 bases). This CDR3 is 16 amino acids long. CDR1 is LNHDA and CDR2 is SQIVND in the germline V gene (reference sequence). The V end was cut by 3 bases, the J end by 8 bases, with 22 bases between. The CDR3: CASSIVGAPFFRGYTF. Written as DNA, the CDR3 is TGTGCCAGTAGTATCGTGGGGGCCCCATTTTTCCGGGGCTACACCTTC.

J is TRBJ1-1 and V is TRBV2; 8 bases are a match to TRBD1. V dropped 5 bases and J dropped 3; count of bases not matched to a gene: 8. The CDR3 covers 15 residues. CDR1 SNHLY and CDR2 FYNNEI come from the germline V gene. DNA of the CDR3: TGTGCCAGCAGTACACAATCGACAGGGGACACTGAAGCTTTCTTT. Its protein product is CASSTQSTGDTEAFF.

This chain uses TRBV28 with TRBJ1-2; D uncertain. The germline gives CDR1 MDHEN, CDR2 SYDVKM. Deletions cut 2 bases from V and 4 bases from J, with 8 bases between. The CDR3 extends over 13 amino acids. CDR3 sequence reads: CASSLEGFYGYTF. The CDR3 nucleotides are TGTGCCAGCAGTTTAGAGGGATTCTATGGCTACACCTTC.

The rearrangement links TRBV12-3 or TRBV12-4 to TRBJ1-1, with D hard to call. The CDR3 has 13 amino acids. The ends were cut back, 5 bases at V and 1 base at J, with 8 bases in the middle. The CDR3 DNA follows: TGTGCCAGCAGTGGACTTCCGAACACTGAAGCTTTCTTT. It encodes CASSGLPNTEAFF.